This T cell receptor (beta chain) was identified during a study of blood T cell repertoires in COVID-19. At the level of the study: Whether acute or convalescent, the COVID-19 samples came from the United States, Italy and Spain. The analysed material was cDNA or gDNA that came from T cells, B-cell-depleted T cells, or PBMCs.

Original processing methods: Estimation of nucleated cell counts was performed using reference gene primer amplification. Profiling relied on immunoSEQ multiplex PCR, and the TCRdb table lists in-frame clones only, not all of them. The V and J calls and clone size were taken over from that table, and D and trimming were inferred from the DNA. The sample includes 350,000 to 450,000 clones, about nine tenths of them seen just once. Germline V gene lookup returns CDR1 MNHEY and CDR2 SMNVEV (reference sequence). V was pared by 7 bases and J by 4 bases, with 12 bases of the junction left unmatched. The CDR3 covers 17 residues. The Seattle patients joined while their infection was active and were tracked longitudinally afterward.

The sample taken for sequencing was peripheral blood. The chain employs TRBV27 and TRBJ2-2, with TRBD2 matching 10 bases. This receptor was obtained from a woman between 40 and 50 years old with COVID-19, enrolled during active disease. The CDR3 region is CASTPYGSGGTTGELFF. CDR3 in DNA: TGTGCCAGCACCCCCTACGGTAGCGGGGGGACCACCGGGGAGCTGTTTTTT.